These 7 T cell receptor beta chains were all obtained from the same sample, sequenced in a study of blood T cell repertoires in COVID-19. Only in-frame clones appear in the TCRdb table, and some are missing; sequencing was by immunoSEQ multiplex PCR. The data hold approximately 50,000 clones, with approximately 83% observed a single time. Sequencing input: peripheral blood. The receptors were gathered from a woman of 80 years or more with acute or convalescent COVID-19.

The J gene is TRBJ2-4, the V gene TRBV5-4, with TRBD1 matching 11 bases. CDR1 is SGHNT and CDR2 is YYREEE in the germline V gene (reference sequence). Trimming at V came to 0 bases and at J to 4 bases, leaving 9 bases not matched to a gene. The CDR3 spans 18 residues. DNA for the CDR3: TGTGCCAGCAGCTTGGAATCGGGGACAGGGGGTTCGAAAAACATTCAGTACTTC. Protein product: CASSLESGTGGSKNIQYF.

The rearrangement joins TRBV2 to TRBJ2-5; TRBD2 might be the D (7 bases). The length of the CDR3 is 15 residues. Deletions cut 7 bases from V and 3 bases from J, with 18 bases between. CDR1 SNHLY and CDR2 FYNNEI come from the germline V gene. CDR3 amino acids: CASTSEGGGEETQYF. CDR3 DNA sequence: TGTGCCAGCACCTCCGAGGGGGGGGGTGAAGAGACCCAGTACTTC. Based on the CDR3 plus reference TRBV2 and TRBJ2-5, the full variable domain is EPEVTQTPSHQVTQMGQEVILRCVPISNHLYFYWYRQILGQKVEFLVSFYNNEISEKSEIFDDQFSVERPDGSNFTLKIRSTKLEDSAMYFCASTSEGGGEETQYFGPGTRLLVL.

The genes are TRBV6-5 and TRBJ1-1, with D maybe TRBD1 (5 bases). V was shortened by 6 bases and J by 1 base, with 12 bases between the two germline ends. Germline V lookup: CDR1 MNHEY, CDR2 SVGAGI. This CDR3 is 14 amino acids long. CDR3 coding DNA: TGTGCCAGCAGCAGGATCACAGGGAACACTGAAGCTTTCTTT. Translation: CASSRITGNTEAFF.

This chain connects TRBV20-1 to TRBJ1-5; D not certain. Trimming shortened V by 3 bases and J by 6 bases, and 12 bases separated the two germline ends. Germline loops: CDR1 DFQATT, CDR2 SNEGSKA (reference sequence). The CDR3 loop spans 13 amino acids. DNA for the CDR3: TGCAGTGCTAGTGAGAGGGTTTCTCAGCCCCAGCATTTT. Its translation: CSASERVSQPQHF.

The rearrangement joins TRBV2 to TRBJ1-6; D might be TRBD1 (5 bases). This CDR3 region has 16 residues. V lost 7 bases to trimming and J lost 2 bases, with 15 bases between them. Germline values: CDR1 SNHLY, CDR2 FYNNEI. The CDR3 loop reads CASTPRGGTYNSPLHF. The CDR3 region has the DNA TGTGCCAGCACTCCGCGGGGGGGAACCTATAATTCACCCCTCCACTTT.

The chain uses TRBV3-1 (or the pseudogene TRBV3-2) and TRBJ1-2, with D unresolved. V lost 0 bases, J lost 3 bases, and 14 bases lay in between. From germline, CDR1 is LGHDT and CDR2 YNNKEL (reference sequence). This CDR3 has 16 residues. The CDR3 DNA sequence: TGTGCCAGCAGCCAAGACTTGAGGAGTCCCTACTATGGCTACACCTTC. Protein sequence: CASSQDLRSPYYGYTF.

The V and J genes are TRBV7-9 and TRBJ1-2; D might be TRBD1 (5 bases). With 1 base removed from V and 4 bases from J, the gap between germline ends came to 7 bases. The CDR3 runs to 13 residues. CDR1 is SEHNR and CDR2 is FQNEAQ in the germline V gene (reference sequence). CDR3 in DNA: TGTGCCAGCAGCTTAGAAGGGGCCTATGGCTACACCTTC. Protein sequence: CASSLEGAYGYTF.